The 29 T cell receptor beta chains in this list originate from one sample, sequenced in a study of blood T cells in healthy people across ages. Then a second PCR, running about 6 to 11 cycles, was carried out with a sample-barcoded 5' primer and a J-beta primer mix. TCRdb used MiXCR to reprocess the 5' RACE reads, holding one entry per CDR3 protein. The repertoire holds around 850,000 distinct CDR3 sequences, with roughly 35% as singletons. The sample was blood. These TCRs come from a man younger than 30 in good health.

This clonotype was found many times. The chain employs TRBV20-1 and TRBJ2-5; 8 positions match TRBD1. Looked up from germline, CDR1 is DFQATT and CDR2 is SNEGSKA (reference sequence). After removal of 4 bases from V and 7 bases from J, the junction contained 11 bases not matched to a gene. The CDR3 loop spans 14 amino acids. CDR3 sequence (DNA): TGCAGTGCTATGGACAGGGTCGACGGTCGGACCCAGTACTTC. This encodes CSAMDRVDGRTQYF.

This clonotype was detected ten times or more. The rearrangement links TRBV5-1 to TRBJ1-2; 7 bases line up with TRBD1. Trimming took 4 bases from V and 4 from J; bases not matched to a gene: 4. The CDR3 is 13 amino acids. Per the germline V gene, CDR1 is SGHRS and CDR2 is YFSETQ. The CDR3 DNA sequence: TGCGCCAGCAGCGTCCAGGGGGGCTATGGCTACACCTTC. This gives the protein CASSVQGGYGYTF.

The chain combines TRBV12-5 with TRBJ2-5; the D is unclear. V was trimmed by 0 bases and J by 11 bases, leaving 7 bases between them. The CDR3 runs to 11 residues. In germline, CDR1 is LGHNT, CDR2 FRNRAP. CDR3 sequence (DNA): TGTGCTAGTGGTTTGGTTAATGAGCAGTACTTC. Translation: CASGLVNEQYF.

The chain joins TRBV6-6 to TRBJ2-3, with a possible D match to TRBD1 (6 bases). Trimming took 3 bases from V and 10 from J, leaving 23 bases between them. Looked up from germline, CDR1 is MNHNY and CDR2 is SVGAGI (reference sequence). The CDR3 runs 16 residues. CDR3 nucleotides: TGTGCCAGCAGTTATCCAGCCGGGACCTCAGGGGATGCGCAGTATTTT. Protein product: CASSYPAGTSGDAQYF.

CDR3 nucleotides: TGTGCCAGCACACCACAGGGTCGGCCCCTCCACTTT. Translating gives CASTPQGRPLHF. The J gene is TRBJ1-6, the V gene TRBV28; possibly TRBD1 for D (6 bases). CDR3 length equals 12 residues. The V gene lost 7 bases and the J gene lost 13 bases, with 14 bases spanning the gap. Germline CDR1 is MDHEN and CDR2 is SYDVKM.

In its sample, this clonotype was seen many times. The genes are TRBV4-3 and TRBJ2-7, with unresolved D. The ends were cut back, 4 bases at V and 10 bases at J, with 17 bases in the middle. The CDR3 has 13 amino acids. Germline-derived CDR1 and CDR2 are LGHNA and YSLEER. The CDR3: CASSLPDGLDQYF. The CDR3 DNA is TGCGCCAGCAGCCTTCCGGACGGTCTCGACCAGTACTTC.

This clonotype was picked up many times. CDR3 nucleotide sequence: TGCAGCGTTGAATGGGCAGGGGCCAACGTCCTGACTTTC. Translated: CSVEWAGANVLTF. The chain combines TRBV29-1 with TRBJ2-6; no clear D gene. Germline loops: CDR1 SQVTM, CDR2 ANQGSEA. Trimming removed 2 bases at V and 4 bases at J, with 6 bases between. This CDR3 has 13 residues.

This clonotype has a single count. The chain has TRBV7-2 and TRBJ1-4, with TRBD1 identical over 11 bases. Germline V gene data show CDR1 as SGHTA and CDR2 as FQGNSA. The CDR3 extends over 16 amino acids. V lost 2 bases and J lost 6; bases outside the gene matches: 5. The CDR3 loop reads CASSLRGQGVYEKLFF. CDR3 DNA: TGTGCCAGCAGCTTACGGGGACAGGGGGTCTATGAAAAACTGTTTTTT.

This clonotype was seen only a few times. The chain links TRBV6-2 or TRBV6-3 to TRBJ1-5; D is ambiguous. The CDR3 is made up of 13 amino acids. Germline assignment: CDR1 MNHEY and CDR2 SVGEGT. Trimming took 5 bases from V and 7 from J, leaving 12 bases between them. The CDR3 region is CASSPATVQPQHF. CDR3 coding DNA: TGTGCCAGCAGTCCGGCGACCGTACAGCCCCAGCATTTT.

This clonotype has a handful of counts. The genes are TRBV20-1 and TRBJ1-1, with D unclear. Germline V gives CDR1 DFQATT, CDR2 SNEGSKA (reference sequence). The CDR3 spans 18 residues. The V end was cut by 1 base, the J end by 0 bases, with 21 bases between. Written as DNA, the CDR3 is TGCAGTGCTAGAGGAGGCCAGCTAAGCCTAGTGGTGAACACTGAAGCTTTCTTT. This translates into CSARGGQLSLVVNTEAFF.

V usage is TRBV2 and J usage is TRBJ2-1; 8 nucleotides align to TRBD2. Trimming at V came to 2 bases and at J to 7 bases, leaving 7 bases not matched to a gene. The CDR3 has 15 amino acids. Looked up from germline, CDR1 is SNHLY and CDR2 is FYNNEI. The CDR3 DNA follows: TGTGCCAGCAGTGAACTTAGCGGGGAGGGGAATGAGCAGTTCTTC. It translates to CASSELSGEGNEQFF.

This clonotype showed up just a few times. The chain is built from TRBV6-9 and TRBJ2-7, with D possibly being TRBD2 (7 bases). There are 16 residues in the CDR3. V lost 3 bases and J lost 0, with 15 bases in between. CDR1 and CDR2 (germline): MNHGY, SVAAGI. CDR3 coding DNA: TGTGCCAGCAGTTACGCGAGGGGGGGCCTCTCCTACGAGCAGTACTTC. This encodes CASSYARGGLSYEQYF.

This sequence joins TRBV4-1 and TRBJ1-1; a possible D gene is TRBD1 (5 bases). Germline CDR1 MGHRA, CDR2 YSYEKL. This CDR3 region has 17 residues. The V and J ends lost 3 bases and 0 bases respectively, with 17 bases between them. The CDR3 reads CASSHTMGRSMNTEAFF. As DNA, the CDR3 is TGCGCCAGCAGCCATACTATGGGACGGTCGATGAACACTGAAGCTTTCTTT.

On this clonotype itself: One end of the junction does not line up with germline, which may come from a read error. The rearrangement uses TRBV28 and TRBJ2-3; D may be TRBD1 (6 bases). The CDR3 loop spans 13 amino acids. Looked up from germline, CDR1 is MDHEN and CDR2 is SYDVKM. CDR3 coding DNA: TGTGCCAGCAGGGGGGCCGTCACAGATACGCTGTATTTT. This encodes CASRGAVTDTLYF.

This clonotype showed up just a few times. The rearrangement joins TRBV3-1 to TRBJ2-1; 8 bases are shared with TRBD2. The V gene's germline CDR1 is LGHDT and CDR2 YNNKEL (reference sequence). The CDR3 is 12 residues long. V lost 5 bases to trimming and J lost 14 bases; unmatched junction nucleotides: 8. This chain's CDR3 is CASSYAGTREFF. CDR3 DNA sequence: TGTGCCAGCAGCTACGCCGGGACTAGAGAGTTCTTC.

This clonotype has a handful of counts. The chain employs TRBV4-3 and TRBJ2-2; 8 bases agree with TRBD1. Germline V CDR1 and CDR2: LGHNA, YSLEER. The CDR3 spans 18 residues. Unmatched junction bases numbered 9, after V lost 0 bases and J lost 3 bases. Here the CDR3 DNA reads TGCGCCAGCAGCCAAGATCGAATCTCAGGGGGCGACACCGGGGAGCTGTTTTTT. Its translation is CASSQDRISGGDTGELFF.

Remarks on this clonotype: Possible read error: a much larger clone is one base away. The chain carries TRBV6-6 and TRBJ2-1; perhaps TRBD2 as D (6 bases). Between the trimmed V and J ends, which lost 2 bases and 4 bases, there was a span of 18 bases. Germline assignment: CDR1 MNHNY and CDR2 SVGAGI (reference sequence). CDR3 length: 17 amino acids. The CDR3 DNA follows: TGTGCCAGCAGTTACGGTAGGAGAGGCGGGGAGTACAATGAGCAGTTCTTC. Protein product: CASSYGRRGGEYNEQFF.

In this sample, this clonotype turned up a few times. This chain uses TRBV9 with TRBJ1-1; D possibly corresponds to TRBD1 (5 bases). The V gene's germline CDR1 is SGDLS and CDR2 YYNGEE. The CDR3 has 12 residues. Trimming removed 3 bases at V and 3 bases at J, with 6 bases between. The CDR3 sequence is CASSGGDTEAFF. The CDR3 DNA is TGTGCCAGCAGCGGGGGGGACACTGAAGCTTTCTTT.

This clonotype was detected only a few times. The chain joins TRBV27 to TRBJ1-1, with a possible D match to TRBD1 (6 bases). The germline V gene has CDR1 MNHEY and CDR2 SMNVEV (reference sequence). V was cut by 4 bases and J by 3 bases, with 12 bases left in between. This CDR3 is built from 14 residues. The CDR3 protein is CASSSMDRDTEAFF. The CDR3 DNA is TGTGCCAGCAGTTCGATGGACAGAGACACTGAAGCTTTCTTT.

A few counts support this clonotype. The chain is built from TRBV3-1 and TRBJ2-3; TRBD2 aligns across 9 bases. With V trimmed by 1 base and J by 2 bases, 4 bases remained unmatched. The germline V gene encodes CDR1 LGHDT and CDR2 YNNKEL (reference sequence). This CDR3 region has 16 residues. This CDR3 reads CASSQGRLAVTDTQYF. DNA for the CDR3: TGTGCCAGCAGCCAAGGTCGACTAGCGGTCACAGATACGCAGTATTTT.

The rearrangement joins TRBV3-1 to TRBJ2-5; D might be TRBD1 (6 bases). CDR1 LGHDT and CDR2 YNNKEL come from the germline V gene (reference sequence). The CDR3 runs 15 residues. V was clipped by 4 bases and J by 4 bases, with 16 bases between them. DNA of the CDR3: TGTGCCAGCAGCCTTCAAGCAACAGGGTCAGAGACCCAGTACTTC. It specifies CASSLQATGSETQYF.

This clonotype was seen a few times. The V gene is TRBV12-3 or TRBV12-4, the J gene TRBJ2-1, with D uncertain. The J call could be wrong; TRBJ2-7 is a better fit for the DNA end. The CDR3 has 14 residues. CDR3 DNA: TGTGCCAGCAGTCCAGAGGTCTCCTACAATGAGCAGTACTTC. This sequence encodes CASSPEVSYNEQYF.

CDR3 bases: TGTGCCAGCAGCACCCCGGGGGGGCCCAAAGATACGCAGTATTTT. It codes for CASSTPGGPKDTQYF. The chain uses TRBV9 and TRBJ2-3, with 8 bases that match TRBD2. The V segment lost 4 bases and the J segment 5 bases; nucleotides outside the gene matches: 9. Looked up from germline, CDR1 is SGDLS and CDR2 is YYNGEE. CDR3 length equals 15 residues. Full variable domain (rest looked up from reference TRBV9 and TRBJ2-3): DSGVTQTPKHLITATGQRVTLRCSPRSGDLSVYWYQQSLDQGLQFLIQYYNGEERAKGNILERFSAQQFPDLHSELNLSSLELGDSALYFCASSTPGGPKDTQYFGPGTRLTVL.

This clonotype has just a few counts. The chain recombines TRBV15 with TRBJ2-3, with 7 nucleotides matching TRBD2. With 1 base clipped from V and 6 bases from J, the junction kept 7 bases outside the gene matches. This CDR3 is built from 15 residues. CDR1 is LNHNV, CDR2 YYDKDF, per germline (reference sequence). The CDR3 coding sequence is TGTGCCACCAGCAGAGGGCTAGCGGTAGGGGATACGCAGTATTTT. This translates into CATSRGLAVGDTQYF.

The table lists this clonotype with many counts. This chain uses TRBV20-1 with TRBJ2-1, with 9 bases identical to TRBD1. The germline CDR1 and CDR2 sequences are DFQATT and SNEGSKA (reference sequence). This CDR3 spans 14 amino acids. The CDR3 loop reads CSVNPGTGYNEQFF. The DNA for the CDR3 is TGCAGCGTAAACCCCGGGACAGGGTACAATGAGCAGTTCTTC.

This chain links TRBV27 with TRBJ2-1, with 11 positions matching TRBD2. The V segment lost 3 bases and the J segment 15 bases; nucleotides outside the gene matches: 16. The CDR3 extends over 16 amino acids. CDR1 is MNHEY and CDR2 is SMNVEV in the germline V gene (reference sequence). DNA for the CDR3: TGTGCCAGCAGTTTTTGGGTAGCGGGGGGGCCGAATTTTCTGTTCTTC. This codes for CASSFWVAGGPNFLFF.

This chain connects TRBV4-2 to TRBJ2-5, with 12 bases that match TRBD2. The J segment lost 3 bases and the V segment lost 4 bases, leaving 3 bases of the junction unmatched. The CDR3 is made up of 15 amino acids. Looked up from germline, CDR1 is LGHNA and CDR2 is YNFKEQ. In nucleotides, the CDR3 is TGTGCCAGCAGCCCGCGGACTAGCGGGGAAGAGACCCAGTACTTC. Protein: CASSPRTSGEETQYF.

The chain uses TRBV2 and TRBJ1-2, with TRBD1 as a possible D gene (5 bases). V lost 6 bases and J 4 bases, leaving 15 bases between the germline ends. CDR1 is SNHLY, CDR2 FYNNEI, per germline. The CDR3 has 14 amino acids. The CDR3 reads CASREIDRLYGYTF. CDR3 DNA sequence: TGTGCCAGCAGGGAAATCGACAGACTCTATGGCTACACCTTC.

This sequence joins TRBV14 and TRBJ1-4; 7 bases are shared with TRBD1. Germline CDR1 and CDR2: SGHDN and FVKESK. The V segment lost 3 bases and the J segment 0 bases; nucleotides outside the gene matches: 7. CDR3 length: 17 residues. This CDR3 is CASSQGQIRTTNEKLFF. The DNA for the CDR3 is TGTGCCAGCAGCCAGGGACAGATAAGAACAACTAATGAAAAACTGTTTTTT.